This T cell receptor beta chain emerged from a study of blood T cell repertoires in COVID-19 (dated by TCRdb to the early 2020s). Context from the whole study: The collaborator samples originated in the United States, Italy and Spain and spanned the acute and convalescent phases of COVID-19. Where HLA class I and class II types were available, the types were taken from metadata supplied by the sample provider, not from assay-based typing. The repertoires were made available in a free public database intended to serve as a resource for research on the immune response to SARS-CoV-2. The material from the prospective study consisted of cDNA or gDNA derived from T cells, B-cell-depleted T cells, or PBMCs. Deeply sampled blood TCRbeta repertoires from subjects exposed to, actively infected with, or recovered from COVID-19 were included in the dataset. A de-identified subject ID, COVID-19 status, age in years and sex were almost always included in the sample metadata. Samples were obtained from the ongoing ImmuneRACE study (first 160 participants) and from 1,200 or so subjects provided by 6 global collaborators.

The full study reports these points: How much clinical and demographic metadata was included differed by source and by participant, and the metadata was provided uncurated.

The immunoSEQ Assay, a bias-controlled multiplex PCR, was used to amplify TCRbeta CDR3 regions from genomic DNA. Under the source paper's analysis protocol: Within the assay, amplification of reference gene primers was used to estimate how many nucleated cells each sample contained. To quantify the absolute abundance of each unique TCRbeta CDR3 rearrangement, sequence reads were collapsed and filtered. For each sample, productive Simpson clonality was calculated as the square root of Simpson's diversity index over productive rearrangements. The source is immuneACCESS, and TCRdb retained only in-frame sequences with V and J called. Part of the clones is not carried over; for the studies checked, unresolved V genes explain less than half of this, and the remainder is unexplained. V and J calls and clone size come straight from that table; D and trimming were deduced from the DNA. In all, the sample holds under 200,000 clones, and around 89% of those were seen once. The top ten clones comprise roughly 6% of the sample.

Whole blood was collected in K2EDTA tubes by collaborating institutions according to the institutions' own protocols. Collaborator samples were shipped for TCRbeta analysis as frozen whole blood, isolated PBMCs, or DNA extracted from either sample type. Taken from cysteine to phenylalanine, the CDR3 has 12 residues. The retained sequence is limited to the CDR3, 36 bases, with the frame set at the first base. Trimming at the junction amounts to 6 bases on V and 1 base on J, and the germline ends lie 9 bases apart. The germline V gene (reference sequence) sets CDR1 to GTSNPN and CDR2 to SVGIG. This clone has only one observation. Its antigen is currently not known. Within one base of it there is no much larger clone, and no base qualities were kept.

In this chain, TRBV30 is recombined with TRBJ1-1; the D gene is perhaps TRBD1, on 5 matching bases. Sequenced input: peripheral blood. This TCR derives from a man in his forties with active or convalescent COVID-19. The bases read TGTGCCTGCCACGGACAGAACACTGAAGCTTTCTTT. Its product reads: CACHGQNTEAFF.